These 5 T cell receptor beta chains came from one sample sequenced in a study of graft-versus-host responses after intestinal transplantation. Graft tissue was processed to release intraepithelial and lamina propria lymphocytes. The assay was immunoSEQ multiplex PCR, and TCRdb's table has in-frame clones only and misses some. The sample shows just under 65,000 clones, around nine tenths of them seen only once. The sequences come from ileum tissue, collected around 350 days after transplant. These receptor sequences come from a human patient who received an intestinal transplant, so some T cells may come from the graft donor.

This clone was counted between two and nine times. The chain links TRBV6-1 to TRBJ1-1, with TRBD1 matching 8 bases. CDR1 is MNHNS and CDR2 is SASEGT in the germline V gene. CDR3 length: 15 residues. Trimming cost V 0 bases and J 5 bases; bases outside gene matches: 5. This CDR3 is CASSEAQGAITEAFF. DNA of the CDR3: TGTGCCAGCAGTGAAGCGCAGGGGGCAATAACTGAAGCTTTCTTT.

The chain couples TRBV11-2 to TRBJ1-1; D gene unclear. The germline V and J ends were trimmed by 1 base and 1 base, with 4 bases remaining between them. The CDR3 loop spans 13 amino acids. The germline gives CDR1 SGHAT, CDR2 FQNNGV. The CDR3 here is CASSLAGNTEAFF. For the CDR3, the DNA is TGTGCCAGCAGCTTAGCGGGGAACACTGAAGCTTTCTTT.

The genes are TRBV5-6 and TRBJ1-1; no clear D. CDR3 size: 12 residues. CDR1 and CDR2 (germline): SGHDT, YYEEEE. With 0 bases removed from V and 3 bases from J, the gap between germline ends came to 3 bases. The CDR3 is CASSLGDTEAFF. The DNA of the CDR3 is TGTGCCAGCAGCTTGGGTGACACTGAAGCTTTCTTT.

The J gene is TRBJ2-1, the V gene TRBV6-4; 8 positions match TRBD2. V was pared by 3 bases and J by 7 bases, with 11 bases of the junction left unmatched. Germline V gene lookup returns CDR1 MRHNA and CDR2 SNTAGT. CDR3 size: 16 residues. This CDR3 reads CASSEFAAGGRNEQFF. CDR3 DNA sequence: TGTGCCAGCAGTGAATTCGCTGCGGGAGGAAGGAATGAGCAGTTCTTC.

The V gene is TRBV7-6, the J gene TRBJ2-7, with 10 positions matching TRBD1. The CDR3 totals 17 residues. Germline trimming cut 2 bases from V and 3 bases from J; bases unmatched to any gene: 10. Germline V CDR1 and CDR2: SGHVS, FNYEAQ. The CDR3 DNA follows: TGTGCCAGCAGCTTACGAATGTTTGGGACAGGGGACTACGAGCAGTACTTC. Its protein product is CASSLRMFGTGDYEQYF.